The 31 T cell receptor beta chains in this list originate from one sample, sequenced in a study of blood T cell repertoires in COVID-19 (dated by TCRdb to about 2020). The library was built by means of the immunoSEQ multiplex PCR assay. In TCRdb, the immuneACCESS table is reduced to in-frame sequences with V and J assigned. These tables do not hold every clone; where another copy was compared, an unresolved V gene accounts for under half, and the others remain unexplained. In all, the sample holds approximately 210,000 clones, and roughly nine tenths of those were seen once. The ten most abundant clones make up 1.5% to 2% of the sample. The sample consisted of peripheral blood. The receptors here all came from a man between 65 and 79 years old with acute or convalescent COVID-19.

This chain joins TRBV5-4 and TRBJ2-5; 14 nucleotides align to TRBD2. V shed 4 bases and J 4 bases; nucleotides not matched to a gene: 3. This CDR3 spans 15 amino acids. The germline gives CDR1 SGHNT, CDR2 YYREEE (reference sequence). The CDR3 protein is CASSQGLAGVETQYF. The DNA for the CDR3 is TGTGCCAGCAGCCAGGGACTAGCGGGAGTAGAGACCCAGTACTTC.

This clone was observed a handful of times. The chain uses TRBV7-9 and TRBJ1-1; 9 nucleotides line up with TRBD1. The CDR3 is 15 amino acids. Unmatched junction bases numbered 10, after V lost 5 bases and J lost 6 bases. CDR1 SEHNR and CDR2 FQNEAQ come from the germline V gene (reference sequence). CDR3 protein: CASSGVQGARAEAFF. In DNA, the CDR3 is TGTGCCAGCAGCGGGGTACAGGGGGCGCGGGCTGAAGCTTTCTTT.

This clone was recorded only once. This chain links TRBV10-3 with TRBJ1-5; D gene uncertain. The CDR3 spans 14 residues. V was pared by 5 bases and J by 4 bases, with 12 bases between. The germline V gene has CDR1 ENHRY and CDR2 SYGVKD. CDR3 sequence reads: CAISYDTKNQPQHF. DNA of the CDR3: TGTGCCATCAGTTATGATACAAAGAATCAGCCCCAGCATTTT.

The genes are TRBV5-1 and TRBJ2-7; 13 bases map to TRBD2. The CDR3 is 15 residues long. After removal of 4 bases from V and 3 bases from J, the junction contained 4 bases not matched to a gene. Germline V gene lookup returns CDR1 SGHRS and CDR2 YFSETQ. CDR3 DNA sequence: TGCGCCAGCAGCCCCGGACTAGCGGGAGACTACGAGCAGTACTTC. This sequence encodes CASSPGLAGDYEQYF.

This clone was detected only once. The chain has TRBV12-3 or TRBV12-4 and TRBJ2-1; 7 positions match TRBD2. This CDR3 is built from 12 residues. V was clipped by 5 bases and J by 9 bases; unmatched bases: 4. DNA for the CDR3: TGTGCCAGCAGTCCCTCGGGGGGTGAGCAGTTCTTC. Encoded protein: CASSPSGGEQFF.

This clone was observed once. The chain uses TRBV4-1 and TRBJ1-2; D unresolved. Per the germline V gene, CDR1 is MGHRA and CDR2 is YSYEKL. Trimming took 0 bases from V and 3 from J, leaving 11 bases between them. The CDR3 length is 15 residues. CDR3 region: CASSQDRGSDYGYTF. In nucleotides, the CDR3 is TGCGCCAGCAGCCAAGATCGGGGATCGGACTATGGCTACACCTTC.

This rearrangement joins TRBV6-1 to TRBJ1-4; possible D gene TRBD1, 5 bases. The CDR3 runs 14 residues. Per the germline V gene, CDR1 is MNHNS and CDR2 is SASEGT. V was pared by 3 bases and J by 4 bases, with 9 bases between. The CDR3 DNA follows: TGTGCCAGCAGTGAGGGACTGAGTAATGAAAAACTGTTTTTT. Encoded protein: CASSEGLSNEKLFF.

The chain uses TRBV5-6 and TRBJ2-6, with unresolved D. V was cut by 2 bases and J by 2 bases, with 5 bases left in between. The CDR3 covers 14 residues. Germline lookup yields CDR1 SGHDT and CDR2 YYEEEE. The CDR3 bases are TGTGCCAGCAGCTTCTCGGCTGGGGCCAACGTCCTGACTTTC. It is translated as CASSFSAGANVLTF.

This chain links TRBV11-2 with TRBJ1-1; D uncertain. The CDR3 contains 13 residues. Trimming removed 2 bases from V and 1 base from J, with 5 bases in between. The germline CDR1 and CDR2 sequences are SGHAT and FQNNGV. This CDR3 is CASSLTPNTEAFF. CDR3 coding DNA: TGTGCCAGCAGCTTAACACCGAACACTGAAGCTTTCTTT.

This chain joins TRBV6-1 and TRBJ2-1; 14 bases fit TRBD2. The CDR3 extends over 17 amino acids. CDR1 and CDR2 (germline): MNHNS, SASEGT. Unmatched junction bases numbered 7, after V lost 0 bases and J lost 9 bases. The CDR3 region is CASSEAPGTSGRTEQFF. The CDR3 bases are TGTGCCAGCAGTGAAGCCCCCGGGACTAGCGGGAGAACTGAGCAGTTCTTC.

This chain joins TRBV20-1 and TRBJ1-1; a weak D match, TRBD1 (6 bases). The CDR3 is made up of 11 amino acids. In germline, CDR1 is DFQATT, CDR2 SNEGSKA (reference sequence). The CDR3: CTQGTGTEAFF. Written as DNA, the CDR3 is TGCACCCAGGGGACGGGCACTGAAGCTTTCTTT.

The DNA for the CDR3 is TGTGCCAGCTCACCTGGGACTAGCGGGAGCAATGAGCAGTTCTTC. The encoded protein is CASSPGTSGSNEQFF. The chain combines TRBV18 with TRBJ2-1, with 14 nucleotides matching TRBD2. Germline V lookup: CDR1 KGHSH, CDR2 LQKENI. V lost 3 bases, J lost 6 bases, and 1 base stayed unmatched. The CDR3 is 15 residues long. Supplemented by reference TRBV18 and TRBJ2-1, the full variable domain reads NAGVMQNPRHLVRRRGQEARLRCSPMKGHSHVYWYRQLPEEGLKFMVYLQKENIIDESGMPKERFSAEFPKEGPSILRIQQVVRGDSAAYFCASSPGTSGSNEQFFGPGTRLTVL.

The sample holds one count of this clone. V is TRBV19 and J is TRBJ2-2; D possibly corresponds to TRBD1 (6 bases). The CDR3 loop spans 14 amino acids. Germline V gene sequence: CDR1 LNHDA, CDR2 SQIVND (reference sequence). With 4 bases removed from V and 10 bases from J, the gap between germline ends came to 16 bases. The CDR3 DNA sequence: TGTGCCAGTAGTACCACCGGGACACCCGTGGAGCTGTTTTTT. This encodes CASSTTGTPVELFF.

V usage is TRBV7-9 and J usage is TRBJ2-3; TRBD1 matches 7 bases. Germline CDR1 and CDR2: SEHNR and FQNEAQ (reference sequence). With V trimmed by 3 bases and J by 2 bases, 5 bases remained unmatched. CDR3 size: 15 residues. The DNA for the CDR3 is TGTGCCAGCAGCTTTGGGGGACAGACCACAGATACGCAGTATTTT. As protein: CASSFGGQTTDTQYF.

The chain recombines TRBV7-2 with TRBJ2-3, with D unclear. The CDR3 is 17 residues long. Germline V gene data show CDR1 as SGHTA and CDR2 as FQGNSA. Trimming removed 3 bases from V and 1 base from J, with 17 bases in between. CDR3 DNA: TGTGCCAGCAGCTTGAGTTCAGAGGCAGCCGGCACAGATACGCAGTATTTT. It encodes CASSLSSEAAGTDTQYF.

The chain carries TRBV2 and TRBJ1-1; TRBD1 matches at 8 bases. The V and J ends lost 11 bases and 0 bases, in that order; junction bases with no gene match: 26. CDR3 length equals 20 residues. Germline-derived CDR1 and CDR2 are SNHLY and FYNNEI. For the CDR3, the DNA is TGTGCCTACACCGCGGTTCCCCCGGTGTGGACAGGGTCGATGAACACTGAAGCTTTCTTT. Its translation is CAYTAVPPVWTGSMNTEAFF.

In its sample, this clone was seen once. The chain uses TRBV5-1 and TRBJ2-7; a possible D gene is TRBD1 (5 bases). CDR1 is SGHRS and CDR2 is YFSETQ in the germline V gene. Trimming took 6 bases from V and 0 from J, leaving 7 bases between them. CDR3 length: 12 residues. CDR3 in DNA: TGCGCCAGCAAGACAGACTCCTACGAGCAGTACTTC. Its translation is CASKTDSYEQYF. Variable domain in full (rest from reference TRBV5-1 and TRBJ2-7): KAGVTQTPRYLIKTRGQQVTLSCSPISGHRSVSWYQQTPGQGLQFLFEYFSETQRNKGNFPGRFSGRQFSNSRSEMNVSTLELGDSALYLCASKTDSYEQYFGPGTRLTVT.

The V call is TRBV5-1, the J call TRBJ2-2; tentative D call: TRBD1 (5 bases). Trimming pared 1 base from V and 2 bases from J, leaving 12 bases between. Germline V gives CDR1 SGHRS, CDR2 YFSETQ. This CDR3 comprises 16 residues. CDR3 region: CASSLSQGGNTGELFF. The CDR3 DNA reads as TGCGCCAGCAGCTTGAGTCAGGGTGGTAACACCGGGGAGCTGTTTTTT.

V is TRBV7-2 and J is TRBJ1-6, with TRBD1 matching over 7 bases. This CDR3 region has 14 residues. Trimming took 5 bases from V and 4 from J; bases not matched to a gene: 2. The germline CDR1 and CDR2 sequences are SGHTA and FQGNSA. The CDR3 DNA reads as TGTGCCAGCAGCCTGACAGGGTATAATTCACCCCTCCACTTT. Encoded protein: CASSLTGYNSPLHF.

The rearrangement joins TRBV18 to TRBJ1-1, with D possibly matching TRBD1 (5 bases). Trimming took off 4 bases at V and 0 bases at J, with 15 bases between the two ends. CDR1 and CDR2 (germline): KGHSH, LQKENI. The CDR3 contains 16 residues. As DNA, the CDR3 is TGTGCCAGCTCACTAGGACATGTAGGACTGAACACTGAAGCTTTCTTT. Amino acid sequence: CASSLGHVGLNTEAFF. The entire variable domain, with the rest obtained from reference TRBV18 and TRBJ1-1, is as follows: NAGVMQNPRHLVRRRGQEARLRCSPMKGHSHVYWYRQLPEEGLKFMVYLQKENIIDESGMPKERFSAEFPKEGPSILRIQQVVRGDSAAYFCASSLGHVGLNTEAFFGQGTRLTVV.

The J gene is TRBJ2-2, the V gene TRBV11-2; possibly TRBD2 for D (5 bases). With 3 bases removed from V and 1 base from J, the gap between germline ends came to 6 bases. The CDR3 runs 14 residues. Looked up from germline, CDR1 is SGHAT and CDR2 is FQNNGV. For the CDR3, the DNA is TGTGCCAGCAGCTTGGGAGAGAACACCGGGGAGCTGTTTTTT. Its protein product is CASSLGENTGELFF.

This clone was observed a single time. The same CDR3 can be traced to other DNA sequences in this sample. The chain links TRBV18 to TRBJ1-5, with D maybe TRBD1 (6 bases). The CDR3 is 13 residues long. The germline gives CDR1 KGHSH, CDR2 LQKENI. Trimming pared 3 bases from V and 4 bases from J, leaving 7 bases between. The CDR3 region is CASSPDRNQPQHF. The CDR3 DNA reads TGTGCCAGCTCACCGGACAGAAATCAGCCCCAGCATTTT.

The sample holds a few counts of this clone. This chain uses TRBV9 with TRBJ1-3, with unresolved D. Germline CDR1 is SGDLS and CDR2 is YYNGEE. V was trimmed by 1 base and J by 0 bases, leaving 14 bases between them. This CDR3 has 17 residues. The CDR3 loop is CASSVLPADFSGNTIYF. The CDR3 nucleotides read TGTGCCAGCAGCGTACTGCCGGCGGACTTCTCTGGAAACACCATATATTTT.

The chain links TRBV20-1 to TRBJ2-1, with D unclear. The CDR3 spans 11 residues. V lost 8 bases to trimming and J lost 3 bases, with 8 bases between them. The germline V gene encodes CDR1 DFQATT and CDR2 SNEGSKA (reference sequence). CDR3 in amino acids: CSLLDYNEQFF. The CDR3 bases are TGCAGTCTCTTAGACTACAATGAGCAGTTCTTC.

The rearrangement uses TRBV19 and TRBJ2-7, with TRBD1 matching over 8 bases. CDR3 length: 15 residues. CDR1 is LNHDA and CDR2 is SQIVND in the germline V gene (reference sequence). The J segment lost 6 bases and the V segment lost 3 bases, leaving 10 bases of the junction unmatched. CDR3 nucleotide sequence: TGTGCCAGTAGTATGTCAGGACAGGGACACCGCGAGCAGTACTTC. Its protein is CASSMSGQGHREQYF. Full variable domain (remainder filled in from reference TRBV19 and TRBJ2-7): DGGITQSPKYLFRKEGQNVTLSCEQNLNHDAMYWYRQDPGQGLRLIYYSQIVNDFQKGDIAEGYSVSREKKESFPLTVTSAQKNPTAFYLCASSMSGQGHREQYFGPGTRLTVT.

This clone was counted a single time. In nucleotides, the CDR3 is TGTGCCAGCAGTTCGCCGGGACAGGGCCTCTACGAGCAGTACTTC. Protein: CASSSPGQGLYEQYF. This chain links TRBV27 with TRBJ2-7, with 9 bases fitting TRBD1. The CDR3 length is 15 residues. The junction had 7 bases not matched to a gene; V was cut back by 4 bases and J by 3 bases. Germline V gives CDR1 MNHEY, CDR2 SMNVEV (reference sequence).

A single count supports this clone. This sequence joins TRBV7-2 and TRBJ2-1; D is undetermined. The CDR3 has 13 amino acids. V was trimmed by 5 bases and J by 3 bases, leaving 8 bases between them. Germline V gene sequence: CDR1 SGHTA, CDR2 FQGNSA. CDR3 sequence (DNA): TGTGCCAGCAGCCCCCAGTTCTACAATGAGCAGTTCTTC. Translation: CASSPQFYNEQFF.

This sequence joins TRBV5-1 and TRBJ2-1; the D gene is possibly TRBD1 (6 bases). Germline V gene sequence: CDR1 SGHRS, CDR2 YFSETQ. The CDR3 consists of 15 residues. Deletions cut 1 base from V and 0 bases from J, with 8 bases between. CDR3 nucleotides: TGCGCCAGCAGCTTGAGGGACAACTCCTACAATGAGCAGTTCTTC. Translated, it gives CASSLRDNSYNEQFF. The complete variable domain, with remaining parts taken from reference TRBV5-1 and TRBJ2-1, reads KAGVTQTPRYLIKTRGQQVTLSCSPISGHRSVSWYQQTPGQGLQFLFEYFSETQRNKGNFPGRFSGRQFSNSRSEMNVSTLELGDSALYLCASSLRDNSYNEQFFGPGTRLTVL.

The V call is TRBV6-1, the J call TRBJ1-2, with 8 bases fitting TRBD1. Looked up from germline, CDR1 is MNHNS and CDR2 is SASEGT. Losses at the gene ends were 3 bases for V and 8 bases for J; bases not matched to a gene: 5. CDR3 length equals 13 residues. The CDR3 region is CASSDDRGGGYTF. CDR3 in DNA: TGTGCCAGCAGTGACGACAGGGGCGGAGGCTACACCTTC.

The chain employs TRBV25-1 and TRBJ1-2; the D is unclear. V was trimmed by 3 bases and J by 4 bases, leaving 9 bases between them. CDR3 length: 13 amino acids. CDR1 MGHDK and CDR2 SYGVNS come from the germline V gene. CDR3 in DNA: TGTGCCAGCAGTGATGGACTATCCTATGGCTACACCTTC. It encodes CASSDGLSYGYTF.

V and J are TRBV5-1 and TRBJ2-3; 7 nucleotides align to TRBD2. The germline V gene encodes CDR1 SGHRS and CDR2 YFSETQ. V gave up 0 bases and J gave up 1 base; unmatched junction bases: 11. This CDR3 spans 18 amino acids. The CDR3 sequence is CASSLASPFAGGTDTQYF. CDR3 in DNA: TGCGCCAGCAGCTTGGCATCCCCTTTTGCGGGAGGCACAGATACGCAGTATTTT.